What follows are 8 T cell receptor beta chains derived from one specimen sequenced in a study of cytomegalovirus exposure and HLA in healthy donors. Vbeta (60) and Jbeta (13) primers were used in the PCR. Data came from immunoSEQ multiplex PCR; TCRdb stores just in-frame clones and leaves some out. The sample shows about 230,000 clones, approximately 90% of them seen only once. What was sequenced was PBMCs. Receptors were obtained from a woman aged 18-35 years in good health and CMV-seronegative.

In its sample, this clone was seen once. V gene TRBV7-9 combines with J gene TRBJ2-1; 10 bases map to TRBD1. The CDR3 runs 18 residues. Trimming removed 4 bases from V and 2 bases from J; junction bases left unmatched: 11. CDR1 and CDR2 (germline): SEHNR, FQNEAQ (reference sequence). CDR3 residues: CASSSIEGTGAPYNEQFF. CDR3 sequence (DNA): TGTGCCAGCAGCTCGATCGAAGGGACAGGGGCTCCCTACAATGAGCAGTTCTTC.

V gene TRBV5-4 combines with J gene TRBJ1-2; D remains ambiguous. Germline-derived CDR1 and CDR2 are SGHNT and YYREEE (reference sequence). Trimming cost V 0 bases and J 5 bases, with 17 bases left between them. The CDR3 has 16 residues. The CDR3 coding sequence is TGTGCCAGCAGCTTGGAGGCCCTGGGGAGCCTTTATGGCTACACCTTC. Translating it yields CASSLEALGSLYGYTF. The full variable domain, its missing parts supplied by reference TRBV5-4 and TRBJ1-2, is ETGVTQSPTHLIKTRGQQVTLRCSSQSGHNTVSWYQQALGQGPQFIFQYYREEENGRGNFPPRFSGLQFPNYSSELNVNALELDDSALYLCASSLEALGSLYGYTFGSGTRLTVV.

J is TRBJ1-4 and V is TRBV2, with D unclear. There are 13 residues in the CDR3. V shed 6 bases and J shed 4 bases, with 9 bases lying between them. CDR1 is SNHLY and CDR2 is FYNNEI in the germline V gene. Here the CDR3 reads CASRFRLNEKLFF. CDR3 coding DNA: TGTGCCAGCAGATTCAGACTTAATGAAAAACTGTTTTTT.

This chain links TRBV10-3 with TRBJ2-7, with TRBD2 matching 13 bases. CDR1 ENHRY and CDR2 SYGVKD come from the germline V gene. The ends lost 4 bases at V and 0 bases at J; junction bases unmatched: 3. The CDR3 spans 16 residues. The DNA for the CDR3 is TGTGCCATCAGTGGGGGACTAGCGGGGAGCTCCTACGAGCAGTACTTC. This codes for CAISGGLAGSSYEQYF.

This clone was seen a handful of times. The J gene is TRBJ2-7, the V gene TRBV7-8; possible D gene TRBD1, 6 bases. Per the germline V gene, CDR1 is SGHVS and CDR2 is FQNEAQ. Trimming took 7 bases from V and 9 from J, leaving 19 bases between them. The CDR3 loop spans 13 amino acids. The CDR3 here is CASTVGTKGGQYF. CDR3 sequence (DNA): TGTGCCAGCACGGTGGGGACCAAAGGGGGGCAGTACTTC.

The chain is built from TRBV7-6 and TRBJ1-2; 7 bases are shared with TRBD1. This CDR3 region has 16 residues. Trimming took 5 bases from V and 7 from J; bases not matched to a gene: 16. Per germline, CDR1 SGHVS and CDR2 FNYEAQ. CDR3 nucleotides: TGTGCCAGCAGCCGTACAGGGGAGGATACGAAAGGTGGCTACACCTTC. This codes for CASSRTGEDTKGGYTF.

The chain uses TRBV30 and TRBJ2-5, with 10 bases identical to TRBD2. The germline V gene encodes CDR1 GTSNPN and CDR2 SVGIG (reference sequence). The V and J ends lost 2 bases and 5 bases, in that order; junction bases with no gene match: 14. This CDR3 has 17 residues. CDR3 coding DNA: TGTGCCTGGAGTCGCCGTTGGACTAGCGGCCGGGAGGAGACCCAGTACTTC. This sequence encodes CAWSRRWTSGREETQYF.

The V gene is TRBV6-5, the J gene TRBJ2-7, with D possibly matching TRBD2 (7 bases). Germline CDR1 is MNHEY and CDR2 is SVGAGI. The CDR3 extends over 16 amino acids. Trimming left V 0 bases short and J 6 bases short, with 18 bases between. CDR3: CASSYSKRFGGLEQYF. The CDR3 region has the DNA TGTGCCAGCAGTTACTCGAAACGGTTCGGGGGGCTCGAGCAGTACTTC.